This TCR beta chain was recorded in a study of Ad26.COV2.S vaccination and SARS-CoV-2 variants. Study-level information: Donor joined the COV1001 Ad26.COV2.S trial arm. By the intramuscular route, Ad26.COV2.S was given once, or twice 56 days apart. General study findings and limits: CD8+ and CD4+ T cells specific for spike reportedly responded with substantial breadth after vaccination.

Worth noting for this clone: Its antigen remains unknown.

This table comes from immunoSEQ multiplex PCR, and its TCRdb copy is limited to in-frame clones, with some not included. Seen here are more than 300,000 clones, 86% observed once, and the top ten hold 1.5% to 2%. Looked up from germline, CDR1 is LGHNA and CDR2 is YSLEER. This CDR3 has 15 amino acids. Trimming removed 0 bases at V and 1 base at J, with 9 bases between. Treatment specified: some 19 received Ad26.COV2.S at low or high dose, single or two shots; about five received placebo; per-sample allocation not given. Day 63 following the first vaccine or placebo injection was when the samples were taken. This vaccine is an Ad26 vector that expresses the Wuhan-strain SARS-CoV-2 spike.

The clonotype originates from a person aged 18-60 years who received the Ad26.COV2.S COVID-19 vaccine or a placebo. Sequences were derived from peripheral blood, sampled in a trial of Ad26.COV2.S vaccine versus placebo. The chain recombines TRBV4-3 with TRBJ1-2; D is uncertain. The CDR3 spells CASSQDSWNNYGYTF. The CDR3 DNA reads TGCGCCAGCAGCCAAGACTCGTGGAATAACTATGGCTACACCTTC.